Listed here is a single T cell receptor beta chain. The V gene's germline CDR1 is SSHAT and CDR2 FNYEAQ (reference sequence). This CDR3 is 15 amino acids long. Deletions cut 2 bases from V and 5 bases from J, with 15 bases between. The data are from a study of blood T cell repertoires in COVID-19. Study summary: PBMCs, B-cell-depleted T cells, or T cells provided the cDNA or gDNA that made up the material.

The authors' processing: Scientists estimated how many nucleated cells there were by amplifying reference gene primers. Generated by immunoSEQ multiplex PCR, the TCRdb table keeps only in-frame clones and is missing some. Clonal size and the V and J genes are those of that table, whereas D and trimming came from the DNA. The table shows 100,000 to 150,000 clones, with 79% occurring only once. The source of this sequence is a man aged 35 to 55 with active or convalescent COVID-19. The V and J genes are TRBV7-7 and TRBJ2-5, with a weak D call TRBD2 (5 bases). Sample: peripheral blood. CDR3 amino acids: CASSLNRGSMETQYF. The CDR3 nucleotides are TGTGCCAGCAGCTTAAATCGGGGTAGTATGGAGACCCAGTACTTC.